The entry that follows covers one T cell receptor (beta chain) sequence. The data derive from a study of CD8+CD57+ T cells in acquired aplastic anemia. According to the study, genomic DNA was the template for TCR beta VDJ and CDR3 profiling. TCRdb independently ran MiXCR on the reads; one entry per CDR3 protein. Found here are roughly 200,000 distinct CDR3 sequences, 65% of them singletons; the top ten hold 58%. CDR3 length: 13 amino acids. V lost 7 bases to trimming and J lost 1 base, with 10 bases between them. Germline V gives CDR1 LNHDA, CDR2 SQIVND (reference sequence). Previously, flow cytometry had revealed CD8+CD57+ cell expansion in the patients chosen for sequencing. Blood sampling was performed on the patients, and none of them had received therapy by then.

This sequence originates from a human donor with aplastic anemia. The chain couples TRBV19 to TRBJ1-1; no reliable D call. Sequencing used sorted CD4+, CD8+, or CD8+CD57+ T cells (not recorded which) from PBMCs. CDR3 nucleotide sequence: TGTGCCAGTACCACCGACGGGAACACTGAAGCTTTCTTT. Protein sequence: CASTTDGNTEAFF.